Listed below are T cell receptor beta chains from one sample, sequenced in a study of T cell repertoires in cytomegalovirus infection. TCRdb processed the reads anew with MiXCR; each CDR3 protein has one entry. The table has almost 300,000 distinct CDR3 sequences, roughly a tenth seen once. The sequenced sample consisted of PBMCs. The receptor source for this set is a human donor in good health (CMV status not recorded). Some clones in this sample may be carry-over from other donors' samples. CDR3s include the opening cysteine and the closing phenylalanine or tryptophan. Each record gives: J gene, D gene, clone size, V gene, CDR3 DNA, CDR3 protein. The D gene is left open where the match is weak. Size is stated for part of the rows, as once, few or many counts, or as a class when the clone is expanded.

j_gene: TRBJ1-1; d_gene: TRBD1; abundance: many; v_gene: TRBV7-2; CDR3nt: TGTGCCAGCAGCCGACAGGGGGCTGCTGAAGCTTTCTTT; CDR3aa: CASSRQGAAEAFF
j_gene: TRBJ2-7; d_gene: NA; abundance: many; v_gene: TRBV4-2; CDR3nt: TGTGCCAGCAGCCAAGAACAGGAGGCCAACTACGAGCAGTACTTC; CDR3aa: CASSQEQEANYEQYF
j_gene: TRBJ2-3; d_gene: NA; abundance: many; v_gene: TRBV7-9; CDR3nt: TGTGCCACTCGAAGCATGGACATCGACACAGATACGCAGTATTTT; CDR3aa: CATRSMDIDTDTQYF
j_gene: TRBJ2-4; d_gene: NA; abundance: few; v_gene: TRBV4-2; CDR3nt: TGTGCCAGCAGCCAAGGGGATTCAAACATTCAGTACTTC; CDR3aa: CASSQGDSNIQYF
j_gene: TRBJ1-5; d_gene: NA; abundance: NA; v_gene: TRBV7-2; CDR3nt: TGTGCCAGCAGCACTGTAGGAGGCCTTTCAAATCAGCCCCAGCATTTT; CDR3aa: CASSTVGGLSNQPQHF
j_gene: TRBJ1-2; d_gene: NA; abundance: many; v_gene: TRBV28; CDR3nt: TGTGCCAGCAGTTCGCTAAACCCGGGGAATGGCTACACCTTC; CDR3aa: CASSSLNPGNGYTF
j_gene: TRBJ2-4; d_gene: NA; abundance: few; v_gene: TRBV4-1; CDR3nt: TGCGCCAGCAGCCCCCCACAACGCCTAGCCAAAAACATTCAGTACTTC; CDR3aa: CASSPPQRLAKNIQYF
j_gene: TRBJ2-3; d_gene: NA; abundance: many; v_gene: TRBV7-3; CDR3nt: TGTGCCAGCAGGCCTTCACCTGGAGATACGCAGTATTTT; CDR3aa: CASRPSPGDTQYF
j_gene: TRBJ2-1; d_gene: TRBD1; abundance: NA; v_gene: TRBV6-5; CDR3nt: TGTGCCAGCAGTTACTTCCTCAGGGGGTTAGGCAATGAGCAGTTCTTC; CDR3aa: CASSYFLRGLGNEQFF
j_gene: TRBJ2-1; d_gene: NA; abundance: many; v_gene: TRBV19; CDR3nt: TGTGCCAGTAGTACATCCCGGACCACTGGCTCCTACAATGAGCAGTTCTTC; CDR3aa: CASSTSRTTGSYNEQFF
j_gene: TRBJ1-1; d_gene: NA; abundance: NA; v_gene: TRBV7-9; CDR3nt: TGTGCCAGCAGCTTAAAAGGCGAAGCTTTCTTT; CDR3aa: CASSLKGEAFF
j_gene: TRBJ2-7; d_gene: NA; abundance: many; v_gene: TRBV12-3/TRBV12-4; CDR3nt: TGTGCCAGCAGTTTACACGGTACCTACGAGCAGTACTTC; CDR3aa: CASSLHGTYEQYF
j_gene: TRBJ2-5; d_gene: NA; abundance: many; v_gene: TRBV10-3; CDR3nt: TGTGCCACCCAGCGGGCACAAGAGACCCAGTACTTC; CDR3aa: CATQRAQETQYF
j_gene: TRBJ2-5; d_gene: NA; abundance: NA; v_gene: TRBV3-1; CDR3nt: TGTGCCAGCAGCCAACAAACGCCGGTGCAAGAGACCCAGTACTTC; CDR3aa: CASSQQTPVQETQYF
j_gene: TRBJ2-5; d_gene: NA; abundance: many; v_gene: TRBV5-6; CDR3nt: TGTGCCAGCAGCTCCGAGATCCAAGAGACCCAGTACTTC; CDR3aa: CASSSEIQETQYF
j_gene: TRBJ2-3; d_gene: TRBD2; abundance: many; v_gene: TRBV25-1; CDR3nt: TGTGCCAGCAGTGAATCTCGGGGGGGCCGGACAGATACGCAGTATTTT; CDR3aa: CASSESRGGRTDTQYF
j_gene: TRBJ2-5; d_gene: NA; abundance: many; v_gene: TRBV12-3/TRBV12-4; CDR3nt: TGTGCCAGCAGTTTTACGCGGGGCTGGGGGGAGACCCAGTACTTC; CDR3aa: CASSFTRGWGETQYF
j_gene: TRBJ2-1; d_gene: NA; abundance: many; v_gene: TRBV6-6; CDR3nt: TGTGCCAGCACTCCTTACGGGTTCCGAACTAGGGACAATGAGCAGTTCTTC; CDR3aa: CASTPYGFRTRDNEQFF
j_gene: TRBJ2-3; d_gene: NA; abundance: few; v_gene: TRBV20-1; CDR3nt: TGCAGTGCTAGAAGGGGGGGGTCAGATACGCAGTATTTT; CDR3aa: CSARRGGSDTQYF
j_gene: TRBJ1-2; d_gene: TRBD1; abundance: few; v_gene: TRBV3-1; CDR3nt: TGTGCCAGCAGCCCCCAAGACAGGGGAAGATATGGCTACACCTTC; CDR3aa: CASSPQDRGRYGYTF
j_gene: TRBJ2-6; d_gene: NA; abundance: few; v_gene: TRBV7-2; CDR3nt: TGTGCCAGCAGCATAGGTGGGGCCAACGTCCTGACTTTC; CDR3aa: CASSIGGANVLTF
j_gene: TRBJ1-1; d_gene: NA; abundance: NA; v_gene: TRBV7-9; CDR3nt: TGTGCCAGCAGCTTAAAGGGAAGGGTTACTGAAGCTTTCTTT; CDR3aa: CASSLKGRVTEAFF
j_gene: TRBJ1-1; d_gene: TRBD1; abundance: few; v_gene: TRBV29-1; CDR3nt: TGCAGCGCCCCGGGACAGGGTGGTCTGGGCACTGAAGCTTTCTTT; CDR3aa: CSAPGQGGLGTEAFF
j_gene: TRBJ2-1; d_gene: TRBD2; abundance: few; v_gene: TRBV6-2/TRBV6-3; CDR3nt: TGTGCCAGCAGTTACTCGAAAACTAGCGGGGGGGGTCTCTTTTACAATGAGCAGTTCTTC; CDR3aa: CASSYSKTSGGGLFYNEQFF
j_gene: TRBJ2-5; d_gene: NA; abundance: many; v_gene: TRBV7-9; CDR3nt: TGTGCCAGCAGCTCCTCGACCGTGGGGTCCCAGTACTTC; CDR3aa: CASSSSTVGSQYF
j_gene: TRBJ2-5; d_gene: TRBD2; abundance: few; v_gene: TRBV28; CDR3nt: TGTGCCAGCAGTTTGTCAGCGGGCGGGGGGGGCCAAGAGACCCAGTACTTC; CDR3aa: CASSLSAGGGGQETQYF
j_gene: TRBJ1-5; d_gene: TRBD1; abundance: many; v_gene: TRBV6-2/TRBV6-3; CDR3nt: TGTGCCAGCAGTTCGGGACAGGGGGACCATCAGCCCCAGCATTTT; CDR3aa: CASSSGQGDHQPQHF
j_gene: TRBJ2-3; d_gene: TRBD2; abundance: NA; v_gene: TRBV15; CDR3nt: TGTGCCACCAGCGGGACGGGGGGGGGGGCAGATACGCAGTATTTT; CDR3aa: CATSGTGGGADTQYF
j_gene: TRBJ2-1; d_gene: TRBD2; abundance: NA; v_gene: TRBV27; CDR3nt: TGTGCCAGCAGGAAACTTCCGGGACTAGCGGGGGGGTACAATGAGCAGTTCTTC; CDR3aa: CASRKLPGLAGGYNEQFF
j_gene: TRBJ2-1; d_gene: NA; abundance: many; v_gene: TRBV20-1; CDR3nt: TGCAGTGCTAGAGGGCAGGATTACAATGAGCAGTTCTTC; CDR3aa: CSARGQDYNEQFF
j_gene: TRBJ1-6; d_gene: NA; abundance: many; v_gene: TRBV20-1; CDR3nt: TGCAGTGCTTGGAGTTCCTATAATTCACCCCTCCACTTT; CDR3aa: CSAWSSYNSPLHF
j_gene: TRBJ1-1; d_gene: NA; abundance: NA; v_gene: TRBV7-9; CDR3nt: TGTGCCAGCAGCTTGGGACCCGAGGGCACTGAAGCTTTCTTT; CDR3aa: CASSLGPEGTEAFF
j_gene: TRBJ1-2; d_gene: TRBD1; abundance: many; v_gene: TRBV20-1; CDR3nt: TGCAGTGCTAGTCTCTTTGGGACAGGGGATGGCTACACCTTC; CDR3aa: CSASLFGTGDGYTF
j_gene: TRBJ2-5; d_gene: NA; abundance: many; v_gene: TRBV6-1; CDR3nt: TGTGCCAGCAGTGGTTACCAACAGGGTAAAGAGACCCAGTACTTC; CDR3aa: CASSGYQQGKETQYF
j_gene: TRBJ2-1; d_gene: NA; abundance: NA; v_gene: TRBV9; CDR3nt: TGTGCCAGCAGCGCGGGACCGTCCCCCAACAATGAGCAGTTCTTC; CDR3aa: CASSAGPSPNNEQFF
j_gene: TRBJ1-3; d_gene: NA; abundance: few; v_gene: TRBV10-3; CDR3nt: TGTGCCATCAGTGCCGGGGCTGGGGACACCATATATTTT; CDR3aa: CAISAGAGDTIYF
j_gene: TRBJ1-5; d_gene: TRBD1; abundance: many; v_gene: TRBV20-1; CDR3nt: TGCAGTGCCGGGGACAGGATGGCCAATCAGCCCCAGCATTTT; CDR3aa: CSAGDRMANQPQHF
j_gene: TRBJ1-5; d_gene: NA; abundance: NA; v_gene: TRBV7-2; CDR3nt: TGTGCCAGCAGCTCCTATCCCAGGGATCAGCCCCAGCATTTT; CDR3aa: CASSSYPRDQPQHF
j_gene: TRBJ2-5; d_gene: TRBD2; abundance: many; v_gene: TRBV7-2; CDR3nt: TGTGCCAGCAGCCCTAGGCGGGGGGCCTGGGAGACCCAGTACTTC; CDR3aa: CASSPRRGAWETQYF
j_gene: TRBJ1-5; d_gene: NA; abundance: few; v_gene: TRBV28; CDR3nt: TGTGCCAGCAGTTTGTTCAGGGAAAATCAGCCCCAGCATTTT; CDR3aa: CASSLFRENQPQHF
j_gene: TRBJ2-3; d_gene: NA; abundance: few; v_gene: TRBV12-3/TRBV12-4; CDR3nt: TGTGCCAGCCCGGGCCCCATTGCAGATACGCAGTATTTT; CDR3aa: CASPGPIADTQYF
j_gene: TRBJ2-1; d_gene: TRBD2; abundance: NA; v_gene: TRBV12-3/TRBV12-4; CDR3nt: TGTGCCAGCAGTTCAGGGACTAGCGGGGGGAAAAACTACAATGAGCAGTTCTTC; CDR3aa: CASSSGTSGGKNYNEQFF
j_gene: TRBJ2-3; d_gene: NA; abundance: few; v_gene: TRBV25-1; CDR3nt: TGTGCCAGCACCCCCAGCAGGGACCCAAGGATTAATACGCAGTATTTT; CDR3aa: CASTPSRDPRINTQYF
j_gene: TRBJ2-6; d_gene: NA; abundance: many; v_gene: TRBV28; CDR3nt: TGTGCCAGCAGTCCGAGTGGGCGGGGAGACTCTGGGGCCAACGTCCTGACTTTC; CDR3aa: CASSPSGRGDSGANVLTF
j_gene: TRBJ1-6; d_gene: NA; abundance: NA; v_gene: TRBV5-6; CDR3nt: TGTGCCAGCAGCTTAGGAGGGTATGGCTCACCCCTCCACTTT; CDR3aa: CASSLGGYGSPLHF
j_gene: TRBJ2-7; d_gene: NA; abundance: many; v_gene: TRBV7-2; CDR3nt: TGTGCCAGCAGCTTTACTCCCTCCTACGAGCAGTACTTC; CDR3aa: CASSFTPSYEQYF
j_gene: TRBJ1-1; d_gene: TRBD1; abundance: NA; v_gene: TRBV6-6; CDR3nt: TGTGCCAGCAGACCAGACAGGGGGGCTGAAGCTTTCTTT; CDR3aa: CASRPDRGAEAFF
j_gene: TRBJ2-3; d_gene: TRBD2; abundance: once; v_gene: TRBV11-2; CDR3nt: TGTGCCAGCAGCTTAGGACTAGCGGAAACAGATACGCAGTATTTT; CDR3aa: CASSLGLAETDTQYF
j_gene: TRBJ2-6; d_gene: TRBD1; abundance: many; v_gene: TRBV7-8; CDR3nt: TGTGCCAGCAGCTCGCGCTTCTCGGGACAGGGGGCGTGGGGGGCCAACGTCCTGACTTTC; CDR3aa: CASSSRFSGQGAWGANVLTF
j_gene: TRBJ2-2; d_gene: NA; abundance: NA; v_gene: TRBV20-1; CDR3nt: TGCAGTGCTACCCTGACAGGACCCATCGGGGAGCTGTTTTTT; CDR3aa: CSATLTGPIGELFF